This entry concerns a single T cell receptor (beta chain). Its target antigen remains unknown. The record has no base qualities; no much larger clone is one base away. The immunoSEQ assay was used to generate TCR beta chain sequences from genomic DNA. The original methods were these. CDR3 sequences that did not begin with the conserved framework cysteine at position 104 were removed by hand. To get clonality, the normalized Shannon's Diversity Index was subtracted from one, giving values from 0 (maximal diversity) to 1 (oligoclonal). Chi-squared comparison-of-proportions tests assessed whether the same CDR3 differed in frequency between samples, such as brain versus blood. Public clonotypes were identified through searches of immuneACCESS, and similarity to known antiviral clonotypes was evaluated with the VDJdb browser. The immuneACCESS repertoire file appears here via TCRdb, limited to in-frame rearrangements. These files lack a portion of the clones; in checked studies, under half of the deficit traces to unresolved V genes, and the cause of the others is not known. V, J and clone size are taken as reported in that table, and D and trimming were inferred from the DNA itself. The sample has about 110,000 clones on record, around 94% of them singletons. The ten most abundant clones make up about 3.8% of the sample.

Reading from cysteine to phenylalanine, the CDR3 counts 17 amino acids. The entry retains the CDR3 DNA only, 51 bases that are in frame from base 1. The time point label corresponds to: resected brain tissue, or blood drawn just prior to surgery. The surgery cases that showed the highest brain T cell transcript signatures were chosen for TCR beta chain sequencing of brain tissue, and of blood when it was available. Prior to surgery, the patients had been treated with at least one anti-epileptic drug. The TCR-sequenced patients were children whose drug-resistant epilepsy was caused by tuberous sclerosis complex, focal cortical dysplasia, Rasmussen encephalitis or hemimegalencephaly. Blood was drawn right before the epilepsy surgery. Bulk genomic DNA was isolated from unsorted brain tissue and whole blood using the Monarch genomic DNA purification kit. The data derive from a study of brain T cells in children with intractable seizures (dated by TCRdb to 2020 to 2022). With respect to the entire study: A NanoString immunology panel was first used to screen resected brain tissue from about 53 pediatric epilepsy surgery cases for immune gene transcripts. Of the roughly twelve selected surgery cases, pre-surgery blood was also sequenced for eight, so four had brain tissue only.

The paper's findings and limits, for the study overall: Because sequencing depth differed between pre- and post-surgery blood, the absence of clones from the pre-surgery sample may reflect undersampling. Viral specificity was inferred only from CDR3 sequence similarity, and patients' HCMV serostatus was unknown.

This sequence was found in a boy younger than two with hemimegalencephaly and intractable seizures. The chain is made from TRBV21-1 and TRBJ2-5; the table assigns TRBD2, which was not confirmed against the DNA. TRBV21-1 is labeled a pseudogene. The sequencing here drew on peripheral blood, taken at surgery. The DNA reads TGTGCCAGCAGAAGGCCCCCGGGGGGGGTGACGCGGGAGACCCAGTACTTC. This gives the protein CASRRPPGGVTRETQYF.